A selection of T cell receptor beta chains follows, all from one sample in a study of beta chain features in type 1 diabetes. Assay used: immunoSEQ multiplex PCR; TCRdb lists only in-frame clones, some missing. Of around 340,000 clones listed, over 7% are singletons. Sample: central memory CD4+ T cells from blood. Source of these receptors: a man younger than 45 with type 1 diabetes. Both conserved end residues are part of each CDR3. Each record gives: J gene, clone size, V gene, D gene, CDR3 DNA, CDR3 protein. The D gene is left open where the match is weak. The listing skips clone size in some rows; elsewhere it reads once, few, many or a size class.

TRBJ2-1,few,TRBV2,NA,TGTGCCAGCAGATTTTCTGGGGGAGCTTCCTACAATGAGCAGTTCTTC,CASRFSGGASYNEQFF
TRBJ2-3,few,TRBV4-3,NA,TGCGCCAGCAGCCAAGGTAACACAGATACGCAGTATTTT,CASSQGNTDTQYF
TRBJ2-1,few,TRBV7-2,TRBD1,TGTGCCAGCAGCCCGACCGGGACAGGTGTGAACAATGAGCAGTTCTTC,CASSPTGTGVNNEQFF
TRBJ2-3,NA,TRBV11-2,NA,TGTGCCAGCAGCTTAGGGTACCTGAGCACAGATACGCAGTATTTT,CASSLGYLSTDTQYF
TRBJ2-3,NA,TRBV6-6,TRBD2,TGTGCCAGCAGGCCCACTAGCGGGGTGGCAGATACGCAGTATTTT,CASRPTSGVADTQYF
TRBJ1-4,many,TRBV5-1,NA,TGCGCCAGCAGCTTGAGGAACTCGAATGAAAAACTGTTTTTT,CASSLRNSNEKLFF
TRBJ1-2,NA,TRBV6-5,NA,TGTGCCAGCAGTCAAGAGGGGGATGGCTACACCTTC,CASSQEGDGYTF
TRBJ1-3,NA,TRBV5-4,NA,TGCGCCAGCAGCCGGACCCCTTCCAGCTCTGGAAACACCATATATTTT,CASSRTPSSSGNTIYF
TRBJ2-5,NA,TRBV2,NA,TGTGCCAGCAGTGGCGACCAAGAGACCCAGTACTTC,CASSGDQETQYF
TRBJ1-2,few,TRBV27,NA,TGTGCCAGCAGCTCATACCGGGACAACTATGGCTACACCTTC,CASSSYRDNYGYTF
TRBJ2-3,few,TRBV28,NA,TGTGCCAGCAGCATTACGGGACGGACGACCACAGATACGCAGTATTTT,CASSITGRTTTDTQYF
TRBJ2-2,few,TRBV30,NA,TGTGCCTGGAGACCCACAGATTACACCGGGGAGCTGTTTTTT,CAWRPTDYTGELFF
TRBJ2-2,NA,TRBV7-2,NA,TGTGCCAGCACCTCTAACAGGGATCACACCGGGGAGCTGTTTTTT,CASTSNRDHTGELFF
TRBJ1-6,NA,TRBV5-1,TRBD1,TGCGCCAGCAGCTGGGGGACAGCCACTAATTCACCCCTCCACTTT,CASSWGTATNSPLHF
TRBJ1-5,NA,TRBV27,NA,TGTGCCAGCAGTTTATATAGACAAGGGGGGGCCGGCAATCAGCCCCAGCATTTT,CASSLYRQGGAGNQPQHF
TRBJ2-5,few,TRBV7-9,TRBD2,TGTGCCAGCAGCGGCCTAGCGGGGGGGTCGAGAGAGACCCAGTACTTC,CASSGLAGGSRETQYF
TRBJ2-7,NA,TRBV27,NA,TGTGCCAGCAGTTTTGTCAGGGAGGCCTACGAGCAGTACTTC,CASSFVREAYEQYF
TRBJ1-6,NA,TRBV11-2,TRBD1,TGTGCCAGCAGCGACCCGGGACAGGGAACTCTTAATTCACCCCTCCACTTT,CASSDPGQGTLNSPLHF
TRBJ2-7,NA,TRBV5-1,TRBD1,TGCGCCAGCAGCTTGTCAAGGGACAGACTTACCTACGAGCAGTACTTC,CASSLSRDRLTYEQYF
TRBJ2-5,NA,TRBV11-2,NA,TGTGCCAGCAGCTTAGACGGGGGCAAAAAGACCCAGTACTTC,CASSLDGGKKTQYF
TRBJ2-1,few,TRBV7-2,NA,TGTGCCAGCAGCTTAGCCGGACAAATGTACAATGAGCAGTTCTTC,CASSLAGQMYNEQFF
TRBJ1-2,few,TRBV7-9,NA,TGTGCCAGCAGCTCCACCGGGAAGGCCATAAACTATGGCTACACCTTC,CASSSTGKAINYGYTF
TRBJ1-5,few,TRBV30,NA,TGTGCCTGGAGCGTAAGCAATCAGCCCCAGCATTTT,CAWSVSNQPQHF
TRBJ2-3,few,TRBV28,NA,TGTGCCAGCAGTATCAGGGTTAGCACAGATACGCAGTATTTT,CASSIRVSTDTQYF
TRBJ1-4,few,TRBV18,NA,TGTGCCAGCTCACCCGATTCGGTCTCTAATGAAAAACTGTTTTTT,CASSPDSVSNEKLFF
TRBJ2-3,few,TRBV5-4,NA,TGTGCCAGCAGCTTGTCGTCAATCTACACAGATACGCAGTATTTT,CASSLSSIYTDTQYF
TRBJ2-7,NA,TRBV18,NA,TGTGCCAGCTCACCCGCTCTCTACGAGCAGTACTTC,CASSPALYEQYF
TRBJ2-1,few,TRBV7-2,NA,TGTGCCAGCAGCTTAGCTAGGGCAGTCAATGAGCAGTTCTTC,CASSLARAVNEQFF
TRBJ1-1,few,TRBV10-2,TRBD1,TGCGCCAGCAGAGCCGGGACAGTCGACCCGAACACTGAAGCTTTCTTT,CASRAGTVDPNTEAFF
TRBJ2-3,NA,TRBV7-2,NA,TGTGCCAGCAGCGGACACCTCACAGATACGCAGTATTTT,CASSGHLTDTQYF